These 20 T cell receptor beta chains share one sample of origin, sequenced in a study of T cells in Graves' hyperthyroidism and ophthalmopathy. Researchers amplified the TCR beta CDR3 regions from RNA transcripts. TCR CDR3 underwent first-round RT-PCR with the HTBI primer set. From the multiplex PCR reads, TCRdb called clonotypes with MiXCR, one entry per CDR3 protein. The sample records roughly 400,000 distinct CDR3 sequences, roughly 25% being singletons. Input material: blood. Source of these receptors: a man in his forties or fifties with Graves' hyperthyroidism.

Many counts were recorded for this clonotype. V is TRBV12-3 or TRBV12-4 and J is TRBJ2-6; a possible D gene is TRBD1 (6 bases). V was pared by 6 bases and J by 1 base, with 13 bases between. This CDR3 spans 16 amino acids. The CDR3 reads CASRPLRGSGANVLTF. For the CDR3, the DNA is TGTGCCAGCAGACCCTTGAGGGGGTCTGGGGCCAACGTCCTGACTTTC.

This clonotype has more than one count but fewer than ten. The chain couples TRBV5-1 to TRBJ2-7; D possibly uses TRBD1 or TRBD2 (5 bases each). V gave up 5 bases and J gave up 0 bases, with 12 bases separating them. This CDR3 spans 14 amino acids. The germline CDR1 and CDR2 sequences are SGHRS and YFSETQ. The CDR3 sequence: CASRDRDHSYEQYF. As DNA, the CDR3 is TGCGCCAGCAGGGACCGGGACCACTCCTACGAGCAGTACTTC.

This clonotype was detected only a few times. V is TRBV20-1 and J is TRBJ1-3; 10 positions agree with TRBD1. There are 18 residues in the CDR3. Germline V gene data show CDR1 as DFQATT and CDR2 as SNEGSKA (reference sequence). The trim removed 3 bases at V and 0 bases at J, leaving 11 bases unmatched. CDR3 sequence reads: CSASSDRGRMGSGNTIYF. The CDR3 bases are TGCAGTGCTAGTAGCGACAGGGGGCGGATGGGCTCTGGAAACACCATATATTTT.

This clonotype turned up a few times. This sequence joins TRBV20-1 and TRBJ2-3; 10 nucleotides agree with TRBD2. V was clipped by 1 base and J by 3 bases; unmatched bases: 7. Germline-derived CDR1 and CDR2 are DFQATT and SNEGSKA (reference sequence). The CDR3 loop spans 16 amino acids. The chain's CDR3 is CSARAPSGRGTDTQYF. Here the CDR3 DNA reads TGCAGTGCTAGAGCTCCCAGCGGGAGGGGGACAGATACGCAGTATTTT.

The chain couples TRBV20-1 to TRBJ1-4; tentative D call: TRBD1 (5 bases). Trimming left V 3 bases short and J 4 bases short, with 18 bases between. There are 16 residues in the CDR3. The germline V gene encodes CDR1 DFQATT and CDR2 SNEGSKA (reference sequence). CDR3 DNA: TGCAGTGCTAGGGGGTCGTACGGGGCCCTTAATGAAAAACTGTTTTTT. Its translation: CSARGSYGALNEKLFF.

This clonotype was seen a few times. The chain joins TRBV2 to TRBJ2-2; no clear D gene. Germline values: CDR1 SNHLY, CDR2 FYNNEI. The germline V and J ends were trimmed by 9 bases and 7 bases, with 15 bases remaining between them. The CDR3 loop spans 13 amino acids. The CDR3 loop is CASTPSAVGELFF. The CDR3 DNA is TGTGCCAGTACTCCTAGTGCGGTCGGGGAGCTGTTTTTT. The entire variable domain, with the rest obtained from reference TRBV2 and TRBJ2-2, is as follows: EPEVTQTPSHQVTQMGQEVILRCVPISNHLYFYWYRQILGQKVEFLVSFYNNEISEKSEIFDDQFSVERPDGSNFTLKIRSTKLEDSAMYFCASTPSAVGELFFGEGSRLTVL.

The gene calls are TRBV19 and TRBJ1-5; D unclear. The CDR3 is 15 amino acids. Germline CDR1 reads LNHDA; CDR2 reads SQIVND (reference sequence). V was cut by 0 bases and J by 1 base, with 7 bases left in between. The CDR3 loop is CASSIEARSNQPQHF. The CDR3 DNA sequence: TGTGCCAGTAGTATAGAGGCCAGGAGCAATCAGCCCCAGCATTTT. The full variable domain, with the rest looked up from reference TRBV19 and TRBJ1-5, is DGGITQSPKYLFRKEGQNVTLSCEQNLNHDAMYWYRQDPGQGLRLIYYSQIVNDFQKGDIAEGYSVSREKKESFPLTVTSAQKNPTAFYLCASSIEARSNQPQHFGDGTRLSIL.

The table lists this clonotype with many counts. The CDR3 loop reads CASSQGTGRDQPQHF. In DNA form, the CDR3 reads TGTGCCAGCAGCCAAGGGACAGGGAGGGATCAGCCCCAGCATTTT. The chain has TRBV7-9 and TRBJ1-5, with 9 nucleotides matching TRBD1. The CDR3 sequence is 15 residues long. CDR1 is SEHNR, CDR2 FQNEAQ, per germline (reference sequence). V shed 5 bases and J 5 bases; nucleotides not matched to a gene: 7.

The chain has TRBV11-2 and TRBJ2-2; TRBD2 might be the D (5 bases). V shed 2 bases and J shed 1 base, with 11 bases lying between them. Germline values: CDR1 SGHAT, CDR2 FQNNGV. The CDR3 sequence is 16 residues long. This CDR3 is CASSLRGPKNTGELFF. CDR3 coding DNA: TGTGCCAGCAGCTTACGAGGGCCGAAGAACACCGGGGAGCTGTTTTTT.

The chain employs TRBV11-2 and TRBJ2-2; D remains unclear. Germline V gives CDR1 SGHAT, CDR2 FQNNGV. V lost 5 bases and J lost 4, with 8 bases in between. CDR3 length: 13 residues. As DNA, the CDR3 is TGTGCCAGCAGCCCAAAGCCCACCGGGGAGCTGTTTTTT. Amino acid sequence: CASSPKPTGELFF.

The genes are TRBV28 and TRBJ2-4; D perhaps matches TRBD2 (6 bases). The germline gives CDR1 MDHEN, CDR2 SYDVKM. Trimming cost V 3 bases and J 0 bases, with 9 bases left between them. This CDR3 comprises 15 residues. Here the CDR3 reads CASSFTGVAKNIQYF. The DNA for the CDR3 is TGTGCCAGCAGTTTCACGGGAGTAGCCAAAAACATTCAGTACTTC.

This rearrangement joins TRBV7-3 to TRBJ2-3; no reliable D call. The germline V gene encodes CDR1 SGHTA and CDR2 FQGTGA. The V end lost 5 bases, the J end lost 3 bases, and 9 bases lay between the germline ends. CDR3 length: 13 amino acids. Here the CDR3 DNA reads TGTGCCAGCAGCCAACAAGGGACAGATACGCAGTATTTT. Translating gives CASSQQGTDTQYF.

This clonotype showed up just a few times. The chain has TRBV5-1 and TRBJ1-1; unclear D gene. Trimming shortened V by 2 bases and J by 0 bases, and 17 bases separated the two germline ends. This CDR3 has 17 residues. Germline assignment: CDR1 SGHRS and CDR2 YFSETQ. Here the CDR3 reads CASSLKVLAGMNTEAFF. As DNA, the CDR3 is TGCGCCAGCAGCTTAAAGGTCTTAGCTGGGATGAACACTGAAGCTTTCTTT.

The chain couples TRBV5-1 to TRBJ2-7; D unclear. The CDR3 spans 13 residues. Between the trimmed V and J ends, which lost 6 bases and 5 bases, there was a span of 15 bases. Per germline, CDR1 SGHRS and CDR2 YFSETQ. The chain's CDR3 is CASTKAGSNEQYF. The DNA for the CDR3 is TGCGCCAGCACGAAGGCAGGTTCGAACGAGCAGTACTTC.

This clonotype was seen at least ten times. V is TRBV11-3 and J is TRBJ2-1; 10 nucleotides match TRBD2. Trimming removed 3 bases from V and 13 bases from J; junction bases left unmatched: 6. Germline V gives CDR1 SGHNT, CDR2 YENEEA. This CDR3 spans 13 amino acids. The CDR3 reads CASSFRLAGPQFF. The CDR3 nucleotides read TGTGCCAGCAGCTTCCGACTAGCGGGTCCCCAGTTCTTC. Drawing the rest from reference TRBV11-3 and TRBJ2-1, the complete variable domain is EAGVVQSPRYKIIEKKQPVAFWCNPISGHNTLYWYLQNLGQGPELLIRYENEEAVDDSQLPKDRFSAERLKGVDSTLKIQPAELGDSAVYLCASSFRLAGPQFFGPGTRLTVL.

The chain recombines TRBV2 with TRBJ2-7, with D hard to call. The length of the CDR3 is 12 residues. Per the germline V gene, CDR1 is SNHLY and CDR2 is FYNNEI. The V end lost 4 bases, the J end lost 6 bases, and 10 bases lay between the germline ends. The DNA of the CDR3 is TGTGCCAGCAGTGGTCAATTTGGCGAGCAGTACTTC. Protein product: CASSGQFGEQYF.

The chain couples TRBV20-1 to TRBJ2-7; unclear D gene. V was cut by 3 bases and J by 2 bases, with 8 bases left in between. The length of the CDR3 is 12 residues. CDR1 is DFQATT, CDR2 SNEGSKA, per germline (reference sequence). The CDR3 region has the DNA TGCAGTGCTAGCCGTGAGACCTACGAGCAGTACTTC. This encodes CSASRETYEQYF.

The CDR3 sequence is CASSGGAEETQYF. In DNA, the CDR3 is TGTGCCAGCAGCGGCGGGGCAGAAGAGACCCAGTACTTC. This chain uses TRBV7-9 with TRBJ2-5; D possibly corresponds to TRBD2 (6 bases). V was shortened by 5 bases and J by 3 bases, with 10 bases between the two germline ends. The CDR3 runs to 13 residues. CDR1 is SEHNR, CDR2 FQNEAQ, per germline (reference sequence). Variable domain in full (rest from reference TRBV7-9 and TRBJ2-5): DTGVSQNPRHKITKRGQNVTFRCDPISEHNRLYWYRQTLGQGPEFLTYFQNEAQLEKSRLLSDRFSAERPKGSFSTLEIQRTEQGDSAMYLCASSGGAEETQYFGPGTRLLVL.

This clonotype was counted ten times or more. This rearrangement joins TRBV28 to TRBJ1-6, with 7 nucleotides matching TRBD1. CDR1 and CDR2 (germline): MDHEN, SYDVKM. The CDR3 extends over 14 amino acids. V lost 8 bases, J lost 8 bases, and 9 bases stayed unmatched. CDR3 sequence (DNA): TGTGCCAGCCAGACAGGGACTTCCTATTCACCCCTCCACTTT. Translating gives CASQTGTSYSPLHF.

This chain links TRBV7-3 with TRBJ2-7; TRBD1 aligns across 9 bases. This CDR3 is 14 amino acids long. V trimming: 5 bases; J trimming: 6 bases; junction bases outside the gene matches: 8. Germline V gives CDR1 SGHTA, CDR2 FQGTGA. The CDR3 sequence: CASSASGTGSEQYF. The CDR3 region has the DNA TGTGCCAGCAGCGCCTCCGGGACAGGGAGCGAGCAGTACTTC.